This T cell receptor beta chain was identified in a study of CD8+ T cells in alopecia areata (dated by TCRdb to 2016 to 2019). For context, the study as a whole: The treated patients, all with moderate-to-severe alopecia areata, were enrolled in an open-label pilot trial of oral tofacitinib given at 5 to 10 mg twice daily. In humans, TCRbeta sequencing was performed on scalp tissue and on sorted CD4+ and CD8+ peripheral blood T cells from healthy controls and from patients with patchy or totalis/universalis alopecia areata. Biopsies were taken from tofacitinib-treated patients at baseline and at 4 and 24 weeks of treatment, and a later scalp biopsy was taken in several of the tofacitinib-treated patients. To study T cell clonal expansion in alopecia areata, the researchers applied high-throughput TCRbeta sequencing to both the C3H/HeJ mouse model and human patients. Patients stayed on tofacitinib for 6 to 18 months and then had 6 months of follow-up off drug so that delayed response and recurrence could be assessed. RNA came from the PAXgene miRNA kit for fixed scalp, the miRNeasy kit for PBMCs, and the RNeasy kit for mouse skin. Scalp clonality was compared among normal scalp (n=4), patchy alopecia areata scalp (n=8), and alopecia totalis/universalis scalp (n=8). Amplification of TCRbeta CDR3 regions was done by immunoSEQ multiplex PCR using 35 Vbeta forward primers and 13 Jbeta reverse primers. For the treated patients, the SALT score, which quantifies what percentage of scalp surface area is affected, served as the measure of disease severity. General study outcomes and caveats: Many expanded lesional clones persisted in scalp and blood during tofacitinib treatment, which may partly explain relapse after stopping treatment. Lesional scalp, especially in alopecia totalis/universalis, showed higher clonality and more expanded CD8+ clones than normal scalp, suggesting antigenic drive. Unlike mouse skin, where gammadelta T cells dominate, normal human skin contains resident alphabeta T cells that get sequenced too, which complicates analysis of the scalp TCR repertoire. The treated cohort was small, with a single nonresponder, so links between baseline CD8+ expansion and response need larger studies. Shared TCR sequences between patients were less evident than in mice, which may be partly attributable to HLA diversity in the patient population. Tofacitinib significantly decreased scalp clonality and the number of expanded CD8+ clones among the top 100 scalp clones.

Library construction relied on the immunoSEQ multiplex PCR assay. For TCR sequencing, RNA was extracted from every sample and reverse transcribed into cDNA to serve as template. First-strand cDNA was synthesized using SuperScript III with a 2:1 mix of oligo-dT and random hexamers. A synthetic immune receptor repertoire was used to gauge amplification bias, and whatever bias remained was removed computationally. For the original study's pipeline: Raw reads were preprocessed to remove errors, and CDR3 was defined by IMGT conventions from the conserved cysteine to phenylalanine. Clonality was calculated as 1 minus Shannon entropy normalized by log2 of the number of productive unique TCRs. CD4 or CD8 identity of scalp clones was inferred by cross-referencing scalp TCRbeta sequences with sorted blood CD4 and CD8 repertoires. Drawn from immuneACCESS, this table holds only the in-frame rearrangements with V and J called that TCRdb kept. Clones are partly lost; checked studies trace under half to an unresolved V gene and leave the rest unexplained. V and J calls plus clone size are reproduced from that table; the DNA served to infer D and trimming. This sample holds 110,000 to 150,000 clones; 45% to 65% were observed only once. The ten largest clones capture approximately 16% of the sample.

Notes on this clone: Its antigen is not yet known. Qualities for individual bases were not recorded, and no much larger clone is one base off.

This specimen's time point label, interpreted: 4 weeks on oral tofacitinib. Sample treatment or condition, as interpreted from the label and publication: oral pan-JAK inhibitor, 5-10 mg twice daily. Lesional scalp punch biopsies and peripheral blood were collected from alopecia areata patients. PBMCs were isolated by density centrifugation and stained for CD3, CD4 and CD8, after which CD4+ and CD8+ T cells were sorted on a FACSAria. V loses 0 bases of germline sequence and J loses 1 base, and the interval between the two ends is 15 bases. Looking up the germline V gene (reference sequence) yields CDR1 LNHNV and CDR2 YYDKDF. Counted from cysteine to phenylalanine, this CDR3 has 17 amino acids. Only CDR3 DNA is held: 51 bases, read in frame from base 1.

This receptor was obtained from a human donor with alopecia areata. The V and J segments used are TRBV15 and TRBJ2-5, with no confidently assigned D gene. The sample consisted of CD8+ T cells sorted from blood, taken at week 4, from a patient treated with tofacitinib. CDR3 protein: CATSRDQLSSSQETQYF. The sequence in DNA is TGTGCCACCAGCAGAGATCAATTGTCTTCTAGCCAAGAGACCCAGTACTTC.